This T cell receptor (beta chain) was obtained from a study of tumor and adjacent non-tumor tissue in lung cancer. As to this clonotype: At one end, the junction sequence differs from germline, possibly due to a read error.

A modified ARM-PCR protocol with three rounds of nested PCR amplified TCRbeta. TCRdb analysed the multiplex PCR reads with MiXCR anew, one entry per CDR3 protein. The table has 90,000 to 100,000 distinct CDR3 sequences, approximately 80% seen once. The template was RNA from unsorted bulk tissue. More than 3 cm separated this lung sample from the edge of the tumor. The CDR3 extends over 13 amino acids. From germline, CDR1 is WSHSY and CDR2 SAAADI. This chain links TRBV10-2 with TRBJ2-1; perhaps TRBD1 as D (5 bases). Sequenced material: distant non-tumor lung tissue. This clonotype was sampled from a man in his 60s with small cell lung cancer. The DNA for the CDR3 is TGCGCGAGCTGCGAGACTGACCAGGGTGAGCAGTCCTTC. Its translation: CASCETDQGEQSF.